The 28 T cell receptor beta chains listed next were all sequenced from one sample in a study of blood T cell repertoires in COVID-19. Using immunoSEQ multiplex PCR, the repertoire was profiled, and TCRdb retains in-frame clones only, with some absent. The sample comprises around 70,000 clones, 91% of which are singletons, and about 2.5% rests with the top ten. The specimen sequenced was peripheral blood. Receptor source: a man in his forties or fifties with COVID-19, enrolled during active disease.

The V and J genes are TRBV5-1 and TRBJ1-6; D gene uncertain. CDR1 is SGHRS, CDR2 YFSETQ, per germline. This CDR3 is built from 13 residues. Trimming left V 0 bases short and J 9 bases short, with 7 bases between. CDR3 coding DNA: TGCGCCAGCAGCTTGGAACAGACTTCACCCCTCCACTTT. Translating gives CASSLEQTSPLHF.

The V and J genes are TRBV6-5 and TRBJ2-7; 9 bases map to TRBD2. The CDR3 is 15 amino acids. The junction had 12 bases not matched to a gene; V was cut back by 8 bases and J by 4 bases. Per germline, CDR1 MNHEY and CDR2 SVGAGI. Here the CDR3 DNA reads TGTGCCAGCCCTGTTAGGGCGGGAGGGGCTTACGAGCAGTACGTC. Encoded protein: CASPVRAGGAYEQYV.

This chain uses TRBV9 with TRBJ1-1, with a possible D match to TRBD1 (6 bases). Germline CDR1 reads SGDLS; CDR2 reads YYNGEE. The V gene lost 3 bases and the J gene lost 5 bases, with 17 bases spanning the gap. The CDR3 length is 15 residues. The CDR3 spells CASSDGFQGRTEAFF. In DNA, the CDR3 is TGTGCCAGCAGCGACGGCTTCCAGGGGAGAACTGAAGCTTTCTTT.

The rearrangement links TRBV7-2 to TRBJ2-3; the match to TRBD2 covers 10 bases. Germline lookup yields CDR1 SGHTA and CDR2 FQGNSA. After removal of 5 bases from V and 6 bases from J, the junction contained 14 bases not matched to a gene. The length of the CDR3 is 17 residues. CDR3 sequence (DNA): TGTGCCAGCAGCCGCCACGATCCTAGCGGGAGTAGTGATACGCAGTATTTT. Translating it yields CASSRHDPSGSSDTQYF.

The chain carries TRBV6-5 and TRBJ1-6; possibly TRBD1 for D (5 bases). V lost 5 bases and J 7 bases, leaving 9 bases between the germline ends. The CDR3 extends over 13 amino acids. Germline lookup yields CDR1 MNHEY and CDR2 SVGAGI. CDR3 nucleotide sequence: TGTGCCAGCAGTACCAGACAGAATTCACCCCTCCACTTT. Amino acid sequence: CASSTRQNSPLHF.

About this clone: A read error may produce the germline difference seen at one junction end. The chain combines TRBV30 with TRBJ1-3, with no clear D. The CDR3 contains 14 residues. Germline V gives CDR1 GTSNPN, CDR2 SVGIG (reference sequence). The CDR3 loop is CGWRAVQSGNTIYF. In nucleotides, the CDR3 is TGTGGCTGGAGGGCAGTTCAATCTGGAAACACCATATATTTT.

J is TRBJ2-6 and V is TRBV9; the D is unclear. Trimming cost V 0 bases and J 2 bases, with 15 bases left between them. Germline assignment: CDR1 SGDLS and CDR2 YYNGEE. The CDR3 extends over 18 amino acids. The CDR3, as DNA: TGTGCCAGCAGCGTAGCATTCGCATCGCTAGCTGGGGCCAACGTCCTGACTTTC. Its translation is CASSVAFASLAGANVLTF.

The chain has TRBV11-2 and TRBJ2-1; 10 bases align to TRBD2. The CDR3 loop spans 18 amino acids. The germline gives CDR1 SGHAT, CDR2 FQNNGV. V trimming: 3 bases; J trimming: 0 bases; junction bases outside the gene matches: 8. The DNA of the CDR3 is TGTGCCAGCAGCTTGAGACTAGCGGGTGGGGCCTCCTACAATGAGCAGTTCTTC. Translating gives CASSLRLAGGASYNEQFF.

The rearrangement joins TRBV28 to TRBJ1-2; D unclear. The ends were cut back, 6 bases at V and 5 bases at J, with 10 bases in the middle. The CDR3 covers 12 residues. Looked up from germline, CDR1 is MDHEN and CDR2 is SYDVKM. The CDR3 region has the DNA TGTGCCAGCAGCCCCATTCAGTATGGCTACACCTTC. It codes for CASSPIQYGYTF.

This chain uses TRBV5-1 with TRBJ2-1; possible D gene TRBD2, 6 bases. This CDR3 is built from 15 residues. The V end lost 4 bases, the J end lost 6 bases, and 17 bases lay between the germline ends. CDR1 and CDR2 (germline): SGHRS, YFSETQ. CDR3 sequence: CASSPGLKGPNEQFF. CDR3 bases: TGCGCCAGCAGCCCGGGACTCAAAGGTCCCAATGAGCAGTTCTTC.

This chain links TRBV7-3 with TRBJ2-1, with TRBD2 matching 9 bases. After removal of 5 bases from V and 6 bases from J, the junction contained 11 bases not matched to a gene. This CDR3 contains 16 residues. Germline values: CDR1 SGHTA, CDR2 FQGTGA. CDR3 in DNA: TGTGCCAGCAGCCCTGCGGGGACGACTAGCGGCAATGAGCAGTTCTTC. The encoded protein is CASSPAGTTSGNEQFF.

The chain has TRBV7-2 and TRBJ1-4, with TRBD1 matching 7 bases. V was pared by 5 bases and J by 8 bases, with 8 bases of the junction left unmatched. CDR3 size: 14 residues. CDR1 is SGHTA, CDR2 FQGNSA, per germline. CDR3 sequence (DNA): TGTGCCAGCAGCCCAGGGGGAAGCCACGAAAAACTGTTTTTT. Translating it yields CASSPGGSHEKLFF.

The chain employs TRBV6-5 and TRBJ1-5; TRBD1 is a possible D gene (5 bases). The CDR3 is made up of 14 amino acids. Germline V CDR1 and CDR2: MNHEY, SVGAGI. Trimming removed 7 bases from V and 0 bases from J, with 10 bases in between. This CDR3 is CASTLGGSNQPQHF. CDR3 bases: TGTGCCAGCACCCTGGGGGGTAGCAATCAGCCCCAGCATTTT.

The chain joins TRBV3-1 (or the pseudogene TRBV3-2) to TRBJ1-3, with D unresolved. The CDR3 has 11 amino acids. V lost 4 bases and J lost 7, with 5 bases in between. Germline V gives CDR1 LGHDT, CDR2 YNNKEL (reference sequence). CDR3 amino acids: CASSPGNTIYF. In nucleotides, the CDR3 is TGTGCCAGCAGCCCCGGGAACACCATATATTTT.

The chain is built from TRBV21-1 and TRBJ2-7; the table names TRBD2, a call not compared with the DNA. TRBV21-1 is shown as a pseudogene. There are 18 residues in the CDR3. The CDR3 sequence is CASSSPTSGGYSSYEQYF. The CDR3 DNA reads TGTGCCAGCAGCTCACCTACTAGCGGGGGTTACTCATCCTACGAGCAGTACTTC.

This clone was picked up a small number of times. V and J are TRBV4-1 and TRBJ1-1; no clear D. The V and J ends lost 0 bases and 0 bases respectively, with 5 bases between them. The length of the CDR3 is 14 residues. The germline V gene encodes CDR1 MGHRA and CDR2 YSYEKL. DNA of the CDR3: TGCGCCAGCAGCCAAGAATCTTTGAACACTGAAGCTTTCTTT. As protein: CASSQESLNTEAFF.

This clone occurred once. For the CDR3, the DNA is TGTGCCAGTAAACCCGGGACAGCCACCTACGAGCAGTACTTC. Translated, it gives CASKPGTATYEQYF. J is TRBJ2-7 and V is TRBV19; 7 nucleotides match TRBD1. Trimming at V came to 7 bases and at J to 2 bases, leaving 8 bases not matched to a gene. Germline lookup yields CDR1 LNHDA and CDR2 SQIVND (reference sequence). CDR3 length: 14 amino acids.

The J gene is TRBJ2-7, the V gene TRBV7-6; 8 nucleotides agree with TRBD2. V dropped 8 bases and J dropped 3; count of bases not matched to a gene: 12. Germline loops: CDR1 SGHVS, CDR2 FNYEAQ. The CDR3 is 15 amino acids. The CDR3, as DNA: TGTGCCAGCTATGATAGCGGGCTAGCGGGCTACGAGCAGTACTTC. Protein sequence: CASYDSGLAGYEQYF. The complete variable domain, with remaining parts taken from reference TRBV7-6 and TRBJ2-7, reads GAGVSQSPRYKVTKRGQDVALRCDPISGHVSLYWYRQALGQGPEFLTYFNYEAQQDKSGLPNDRFSAERPEGSISTLTIQRTEQRDSAMYRCASYDSGLAGYEQYFGPGTRLTVT.

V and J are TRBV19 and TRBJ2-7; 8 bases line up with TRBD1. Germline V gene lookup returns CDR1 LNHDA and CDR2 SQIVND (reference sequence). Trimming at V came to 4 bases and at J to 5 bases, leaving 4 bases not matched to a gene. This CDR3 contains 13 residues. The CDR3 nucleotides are TGTGCCAGTAGTAAACAGGGGGTCGACGAGCAGTACTTC. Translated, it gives CASSKQGVDEQYF. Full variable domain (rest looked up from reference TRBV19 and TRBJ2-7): DGGITQSPKYLFRKEGQNVTLSCEQNLNHDAMYWYRQDPGQGLRLIYYSQIVNDFQKGDIAEGYSVSREKKESFPLTVTSAQKNPTAFYLCASSKQGVDEQYFGPGTRLTVT.

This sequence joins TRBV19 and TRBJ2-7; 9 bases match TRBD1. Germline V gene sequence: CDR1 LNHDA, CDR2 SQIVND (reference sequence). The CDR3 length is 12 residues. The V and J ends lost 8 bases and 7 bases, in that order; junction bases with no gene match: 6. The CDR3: CASRDRVQEQYF. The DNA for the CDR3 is TGTGCCAGTCGGGACAGGGTGCAGGAGCAGTACTTC. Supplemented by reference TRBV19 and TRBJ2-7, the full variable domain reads DGGITQSPKYLFRKEGQNVTLSCEQNLNHDAMYWYRQDPGQGLRLIYYSQIVNDFQKGDIAEGYSVSREKKESFPLTVTSAQKNPTAFYLCASRDRVQEQYFGPGTRLTVT.

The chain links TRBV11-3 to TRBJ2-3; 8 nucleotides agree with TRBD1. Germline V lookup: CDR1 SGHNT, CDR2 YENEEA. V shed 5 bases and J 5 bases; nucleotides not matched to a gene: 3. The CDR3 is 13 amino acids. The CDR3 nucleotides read TGTGCCAGCAGCGACAGGGGAAGAGATACGCAGTATTTT. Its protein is CASSDRGRDTQYF.

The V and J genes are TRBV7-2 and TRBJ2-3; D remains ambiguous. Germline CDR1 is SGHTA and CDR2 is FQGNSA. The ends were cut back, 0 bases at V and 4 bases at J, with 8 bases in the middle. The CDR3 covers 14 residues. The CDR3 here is CASSLAVAADTQYF. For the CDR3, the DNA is TGTGCCAGCAGCTTAGCAGTAGCCGCAGATACGCAGTATTTT.

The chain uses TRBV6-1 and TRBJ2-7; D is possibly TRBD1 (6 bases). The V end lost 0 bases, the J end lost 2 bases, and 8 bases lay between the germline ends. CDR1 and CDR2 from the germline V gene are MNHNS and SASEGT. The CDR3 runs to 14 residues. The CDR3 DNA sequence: TGTGCCAGCAGTGAAGCGGACAGACCCTACGAGCAGTACTTC. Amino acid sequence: CASSEADRPYEQYF.

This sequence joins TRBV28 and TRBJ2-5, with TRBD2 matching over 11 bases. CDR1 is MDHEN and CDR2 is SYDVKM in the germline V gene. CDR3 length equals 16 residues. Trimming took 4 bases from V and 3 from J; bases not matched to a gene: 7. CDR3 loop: CASSSLKGLAEETQYF. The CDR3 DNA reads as TGTGCCAGCAGTTCCCTTAAGGGACTAGCGGAAGAGACCCAGTACTTC.

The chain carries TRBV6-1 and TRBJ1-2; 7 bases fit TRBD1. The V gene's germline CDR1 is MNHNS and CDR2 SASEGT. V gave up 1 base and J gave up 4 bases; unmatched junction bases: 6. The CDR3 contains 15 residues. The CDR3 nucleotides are TGTGCCAGCAGTGAAGGGGACAGTGGTACCTATGGCTACACCTTC. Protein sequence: CASSEGDSGTYGYTF.

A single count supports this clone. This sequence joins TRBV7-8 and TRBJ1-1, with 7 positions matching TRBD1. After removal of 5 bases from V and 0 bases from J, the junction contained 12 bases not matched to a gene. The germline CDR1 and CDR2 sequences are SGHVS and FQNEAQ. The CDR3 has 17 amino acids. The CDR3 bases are TGTGCCAGCAGCATCCTCAGGGGGATGTGGATGAACACTGAAGCTTTCTTT. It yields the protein CASSILRGMWMNTEAFF.

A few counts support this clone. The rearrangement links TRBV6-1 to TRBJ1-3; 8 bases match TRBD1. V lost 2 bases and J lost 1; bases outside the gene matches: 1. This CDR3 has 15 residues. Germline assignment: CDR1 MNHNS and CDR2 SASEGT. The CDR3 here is CASSEQGASGNTIYF. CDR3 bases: TGTGCCAGCAGTGAACAGGGGGCATCTGGAAACACCATATATTTT.

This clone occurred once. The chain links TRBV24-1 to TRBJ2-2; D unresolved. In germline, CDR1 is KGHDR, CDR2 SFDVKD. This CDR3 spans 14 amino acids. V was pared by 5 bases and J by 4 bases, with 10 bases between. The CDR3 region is CATSGRQFTGELFF. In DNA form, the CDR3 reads TGTGCCACCAGTGGTCGACAATTCACCGGGGAGCTGTTTTTT.